Following are 25 T cell receptor beta chains from one sample sequenced in a study of T cell repertoires in cytomegalovirus infection. TCRdb recomputed calls from the reads with MiXCR, one row per CDR3 protein. The sample contains 450,000 to 650,000 distinct CDR3 sequences, about 26% of which appear only once. The sample was PBMCs. The receptors originated from a human donor in good health (CMV status not recorded). Some clones in this sample may be carry-over from other donors' samples.

V is TRBV6-2 or TRBV6-3 and J is TRBJ1-1; possible D gene TRBD1, 5 bases. The CDR3 is made up of 14 amino acids. Germline CDR1 reads MNHEY; CDR2 reads SVGEGT. The germline V and J ends were trimmed by 0 bases and 11 bases, with 16 bases remaining between them. The DNA for the CDR3 is TGTGCCAGCAGTTACTCGAGTATAGGGGTCGTTGCTTTCTTT. Translation: CASSYSSIGVVAFF.

This clonotype was seen repeatedly, ten times or more. The V call is TRBV7-2, the J call TRBJ2-1; TRBD2 matches at 8 bases. The germline V gene has CDR1 SGHTA and CDR2 FQGNSA. The CDR3 covers 16 residues. V lost 3 bases, J lost 8 bases, and 12 bases stayed unmatched. CDR3 protein: CASSFTPGLDPHEQFF. In DNA, the CDR3 is TGTGCCAGCAGCTTCACGCCGGGACTAGACCCCCATGAGCAGTTCTTC.

The rearrangement uses TRBV28 and TRBJ2-3, with D possibly being TRBD2 (7 bases). The CDR3 consists of 15 residues. CDR1 is MDHEN and CDR2 is SYDVKM in the germline V gene. V was shortened by 7 bases and J by 4 bases, with 18 bases between the two germline ends. The CDR3 sequence is CASILGGREADTQYF. The CDR3 bases are TGTGCCAGCATCCTCGGGGGGCGTGAGGCAGATACGCAGTATTTT.

The chain is built from TRBV20-1 and TRBJ2-1; D could derive from TRBD1 or TRBD2 (5 bases each). CDR3 length: 15 amino acids. In germline, CDR1 is DFQATT, CDR2 SNEGSKA (reference sequence). The V gene lost 1 base and the J gene lost 4 bases, with 14 bases spanning the gap. CDR3 residues: CSARGDGRRYNEQFF. For the CDR3, the DNA is TGCAGTGCTAGAGGGGACGGAAGAAGGTACAATGAGCAGTTCTTC.

This clonotype was counted a few times. The V call is TRBV29-1, the J call TRBJ2-7; 10 bases fit TRBD1. Germline V CDR1 and CDR2: SQVTM, ANQGSEA. Germline trimming cut 5 bases from V and 6 bases from J; bases unmatched to any gene: 4. This CDR3 is built from 12 residues. CDR3 loop: CSVRQGAAEQYF. The CDR3 coding sequence is TGCAGCGTTCGACAGGGGGCTGCCGAGCAGTACTTC.

The table lists this clonotype with a few counts. This chain links TRBV20-1 with TRBJ2-6; D uncertain. The CDR3 spans 15 residues. V lost 2 bases to trimming and J lost 3 bases, with 11 bases between them. In germline, CDR1 is DFQATT, CDR2 SNEGSKA (reference sequence). CDR3 nucleotides: TGCAGTGCTAGACAGTTGGGGTTTGGGGCCAACGTCCTGACTTTC. Translation: CSARQLGFGANVLTF.

Of note for this clonotype: This likely comes from a read error, as the CDR3 has no conserved phenylalanine or tryptophan at its end. The V call is TRBV12-3 or TRBV12-4, the J call TRBJ2-1; tentatively, D is TRBD1 or TRBD2 (5 bases each). The CDR3 totals 16 residues. V shed 8 bases and J shed 10 bases, with 27 bases lying between them. CDR3: CASYRPPRVEGREQFL. CDR3 coding DNA: TGTGCCAGCTATAGGCCGCCTAGGGTTGAGGGGCGGGAGCAGTTCTTA.

The rearrangement links TRBV28 to TRBJ1-2; D remains ambiguous. The CDR3 runs to 17 residues. V was shortened by 3 bases and J by 1 base, with 18 bases between the two germline ends. Looked up from germline, CDR1 is MDHEN and CDR2 is SYDVKM. The CDR3 nucleotides are TGTGCCAGCAGTTTGACGGATTCCGACCAAGATAACTATGGCTACACCTTC. Residues: CASSLTDSDQDNYGYTF.

In its sample, this clonotype was seen a few times. The rearrangement uses TRBV6-6 and TRBJ1-2, with 8 bases fitting TRBD1. Germline V gene sequence: CDR1 MNHNY, CDR2 SVGAGI (reference sequence). V lost 6 bases, J lost 0 bases, and 15 bases stayed unmatched. The CDR3 consists of 18 residues. DNA for the CDR3: TGTGCCAGCAGCCTCATAGAGGGGGGACAGGCATCTAACTATGGCTACACCTTC. Protein product: CASSLIEGGQASNYGYTF.

This sequence joins TRBV28 and TRBJ1-5; maybe TRBD1 (6 bases). This CDR3 has 14 amino acids. V was shortened by 6 bases and J by 7 bases, with 16 bases between the two germline ends. The germline gives CDR1 MDHEN, CDR2 SYDVKM. For the CDR3, the DNA is TGTGCCAGCAGGCGGACAGCTACGCGCCAGCCCCAGCATTTT. Residues: CASRRTATRQPQHF.

This clonotype has at least ten counts. The V and J genes are TRBV7-2 and TRBJ2-5; tentative D call: TRBD2 (6 bases). Germline V gives CDR1 SGHTA, CDR2 FQGNSA. The CDR3 is 15 residues long. V was cut by 5 bases and J by 2 bases, with 15 bases left in between. The CDR3, as DNA: TGTGCCAGCAGCAGGGAGCGGGTTGGTCAAGAGACCCAGTACTTC. This codes for CASSRERVGQETQYF.

This clonotype was counted only a few times. This chain links TRBV6-2 or TRBV6-3 with TRBJ2-1; 7 nucleotides line up with TRBD2. The CDR3 has 15 amino acids. Germline V gives CDR1 MNHEY, CDR2 SVGEGT. V was pared by 6 bases and J by 0 bases, with 5 bases of the junction left unmatched. The CDR3 protein is CASRSSGNSYNEQFF. DNA of the CDR3: TGTGCCAGCAGATCTAGCGGTAACTCCTACAATGAGCAGTTCTTC.

This chain connects TRBV5-5 to TRBJ2-3; perhaps D is TRBD1 or TRBD2 (6 bases each). The CDR3 has 16 residues. Per the germline V gene, CDR1 is SGHKS and CDR2 is YYEKEE (reference sequence). V was shortened by 4 bases and J by 5 bases, with 20 bases between the two germline ends. CDR3: CASSVQGGSRGDTQYF. The CDR3 DNA follows: TGTGCCAGCAGCGTACAGGGAGGATCCCGTGGAGATACGCAGTATTTT.

This clonotype was seen ten or more times. CDR3 amino acids: CASGPGASGPNEQFF. CDR3 DNA: TGTGCTAGTGGCCCCGGGGCTAGCGGGCCCAATGAGCAGTTCTTC. V and J are TRBV12-5 and TRBJ2-1, with 8 bases aligning to TRBD2. From germline, CDR1 is LGHNT and CDR2 FRNRAP. J gave up 6 bases and V 6 bases, and 10 bases lay outside the gene matches. The CDR3 covers 15 residues.

V gene TRBV11-3 combines with J gene TRBJ2-1; D not certain. V was cut by 7 bases and J by 0 bases, with 13 bases left in between. The CDR3 is 15 residues long. Germline CDR1 SGHNT, CDR2 YENEEA. This chain's CDR3 is CASTPLWGSYNEQFF. The CDR3 region has the DNA TGTGCCAGCACCCCACTGTGGGGCTCCTACAATGAGCAGTTCTTC.

This clonotype was seen many times. This rearrangement joins TRBV7-2 to TRBJ1-5; D remains unclear. This CDR3 has 15 residues. Trimming removed 4 bases at V and 3 bases at J, with 13 bases between. Germline V lookup: CDR1 SGHTA, CDR2 FQGNSA. CDR3 coding DNA: TGTGCCAGCAGCTCAGATTCCGGGTTCAATCAGCCCCAGCATTTT. It is translated as CASSSDSGFNQPQHF.

This clonotype appeared a few times. The chain joins TRBV29-1 to TRBJ1-1; D is unresolved. The germline CDR1 and CDR2 sequences are SQVTM and ANQGSEA. The CDR3 has 13 residues. V gave up 7 bases and J gave up 1 base, with 13 bases separating them. CDR3 DNA: TGCAGCGCCTCAAGCCTGGCGAACACTGAAGCTTTCTTT. Its translation: CSASSLANTEAFF.

The J gene is TRBJ1-4, the V gene TRBV6-5; tentative D call: TRBD1 (6 bases). The germline V and J ends were trimmed by 4 bases and 7 bases, with 13 bases remaining between them. The CDR3 loop spans 14 amino acids. Germline CDR1 reads MNHEY; CDR2 reads SVGAGI. The DNA for the CDR3 is TGTGCCAGCAGTTCCCACAGGGTTGGTGAAAAACTGTTTTTT. Encoded protein: CASSSHRVGEKLFF.

This rearrangement joins TRBV10-3 to TRBJ1-1, with D perhaps TRBD1 (5 bases). There are 11 residues in the CDR3. Per the germline V gene, CDR1 is ENHRY and CDR2 is SYGVKD. V was cut by 8 bases and J by 7 bases, with 11 bases left in between. The CDR3 region is CAIGTDSEAFF. The CDR3 nucleotides read TGTGCCATCGGTACCGACAGTGAAGCTTTCTTT.

This chain joins TRBV10-3 and TRBJ2-1; TRBD2 aligns across 15 bases. CDR1 and CDR2 (germline): ENHRY, SYGVKD. The trim removed 9 bases at V and 10 bases at J, leaving 4 bases unmatched. The CDR3 is made up of 13 amino acids. The CDR3 bases are TGTGCCATGGGACTAGCGGGAGGAGAGGAGCAGTTCTTC. Translation: CAMGLAGGEEQFF.

This chain connects TRBV6-6 to TRBJ2-7; D unresolved. Trimming stripped 0 bases from V and 5 bases from J, with 11 bases between. CDR1 is MNHNY, CDR2 SVGAGI, per germline (reference sequence). The CDR3 runs 14 residues. Here the CDR3 reads CASSYSHKGDEQYF. CDR3 DNA: TGTGCCAGCAGTTACTCTCACAAAGGAGACGAGCAGTACTTC.

This clonotype has only a few counts. The junction and the germline gene differ at one end; a read error may be behind it. The CDR3, as DNA: TGTGCCAGCAGTTACGGGTTTGAGGGAGTTCGCTACGGGCAGTACTTC. It specifies CASSYGFEGVRYGQYF. The chain is built from TRBV6-2 or TRBV6-3 and TRBJ2-7; a weak D match, TRBD2 (5 bases). CDR1 and CDR2 (germline): MNHEY, SVGEGT. The CDR3 length is 16 residues.

This clonotype appeared many times. J is TRBJ2-1 and V is TRBV12-3 or TRBV12-4; 11 bases are a match to TRBD2. The CDR3 runs 15 residues. With V trimmed by 7 bases and J by 7 bases, 9 bases remained unmatched. CDR3 in amino acids: CASKRGLAEQNEQFF. For the CDR3, the DNA is TGTGCCAGCAAACGGGGACTAGCGGAACAGAATGAGCAGTTCTTC.

This chain joins TRBV10-3 and TRBJ2-1; no definite D call. Germline V gene sequence: CDR1 ENHRY, CDR2 SYGVKD. V was trimmed by 6 bases and J by 7 bases, leaving 7 bases between them. CDR3 length equals 11 residues. The CDR3 here is CAIRSENEQFF. The CDR3 nucleotides read TGTGCCATCAGGAGCGAGAATGAGCAGTTCTTC.

The rearrangement uses TRBV28 and TRBJ1-1; D is ambiguous. CDR3 length: 13 amino acids. In germline, CDR1 is MDHEN, CDR2 SYDVKM. Deletions cut 7 bases from V and 1 base from J, with 10 bases between. Here the CDR3 reads CASKELRNTEAFF. The CDR3, as DNA: TGTGCCAGCAAGGAACTCCGGAACACTGAAGCTTTCTTT.